These 8 T cell receptor beta chains were sequenced from one sample in a study of shared clonotypes between healthy human individuals. Naive CD8 populations comprised CD45RO-negative cells positively selected for CCR7, excluding terminally differentiated effector memory CD45RA+ cells. The assay was immunoSEQ multiplex PCR, and TCRdb's table has in-frame clones only and misses some. The sample has about 820,000 clones; 80% to 95% are singletons. The source material was naive CD8+ T cells sorted from blood. The receptors were gathered from a man aged 30-40 years in good health.

The chain joins TRBV4-1 to TRBJ1-1; TRBD1 matches 9 bases. This CDR3 comprises 17 residues. The germline gives CDR1 MGHRA, CDR2 YSYEKL. V was pared by 1 base and J by 3 bases, with 9 bases of the junction left unmatched. DNA of the CDR3: TGCGCCAGCAGCCAAGTATTACAGGGGGCGCTGGACACTGAAGCTTTCTTT. Protein: CASSQVLQGALDTEAFF.

The chain has TRBV19 and TRBJ2-7; 8 nucleotides line up with TRBD1. The V segment lost 2 bases and the J segment 2 bases; nucleotides outside the gene matches: 2. CDR3 length: 14 amino acids. In germline, CDR1 is LNHDA, CDR2 SQIVND (reference sequence). For the CDR3, the DNA is TGTGCCAGTAGTATACAGGACAGGGCCTACGAGCAGTACTTC. It translates to CASSIQDRAYEQYF.

In its sample, this clone was seen once. The chain employs TRBV7-2 and TRBJ1-4, with D tentatively TRBD1 (6 bases). This CDR3 is 15 amino acids long. Germline V gene sequence: CDR1 SGHTA, CDR2 FQGNSA. V lost 4 bases, J lost 3 bases, and 12 bases lay in between. The CDR3 sequence: CASSSQTGPNEKLFF. The CDR3 bases are TGTGCCAGCAGCTCCCAGACAGGCCCTAATGAAAAACTGTTTTTT.

The rearrangement uses TRBV29-1 and TRBJ2-7, with a tentative D call TRBD2 (6 bases). Germline assignment: CDR1 SQVTM and CDR2 ANQGSEA. V lost 4 bases and J lost 1, with 11 bases in between. CDR3 size: 13 residues. The CDR3 sequence is CSVGASASYEQYF. CDR3 bases: TGCAGCGTTGGTGCTAGCGCTTCCTACGAGCAGTACTTC.

The V gene is TRBV5-4, the J gene TRBJ2-5, with 8 bases matching TRBD1. CDR1 and CDR2 (germline): SGHNT, YYREEE (reference sequence). J lost 2 bases, V lost 4 bases, and 10 bases had no gene match. The CDR3 has 16 amino acids. DNA for the CDR3: TGTGCCAGCAGCCAAACCGGACAGGGCACACAAGAGACCCAGTACTTC. It codes for CASSQTGQGTQETQYF.

Only one count was recorded for this clone. This chain uses TRBV7-9 with TRBJ1-5, with a tentative D call TRBD1 (5 bases). This CDR3 is built from 18 residues. CDR1 SEHNR and CDR2 FQNEAQ come from the germline V gene (reference sequence). V lost 2 bases and J 6 bases, leaving 23 bases between the germline ends. This chain's CDR3 is CASSLCIVEIRALQPQHF. The DNA for the CDR3 is TGTGCCAGCAGCTTATGCATCGTCGAGATCAGGGCACTTCAGCCCCAGCATTTT.

The V and J genes are TRBV5-4 and TRBJ2-7, with D possibly matching TRBD1 (6 bases). The CDR3 runs to 12 residues. V was cut by 0 bases and J by 11 bases, with 12 bases left in between. Germline CDR1 reads SGHNT; CDR2 reads YYREEE (reference sequence). The CDR3 sequence is CASSLVEGDEYF. The CDR3 DNA sequence: TGTGCCAGCAGCTTGGTTGAGGGGGATGAGTACTTC.

V is TRBV7-8 and J is TRBJ2-7; 11 nucleotides match TRBD1. The germline V gene encodes CDR1 SGHVS and CDR2 FQNEAQ. This CDR3 region has 18 residues. Germline trimming cut 1 base from V and 2 bases from J; bases unmatched to any gene: 10. The CDR3 coding sequence is TGTGCCAGCAGCTTAGAAGGGAGGACAGGGGGCGACCCCTACGAGCAGTACTTC. Translated: CASSLEGRTGGDPYEQYF.